This T cell receptor beta chain came from a study of blood T cell repertoires in COVID-19. The overall study: Acute and convalescent COVID-19 specimens originated in the United States, Italy and Spain. From T cells, B-cell-depleted T cells, or PBMCs came the material, which was cDNA or gDNA.

This CDR3 has 15 amino acids. Looked up from germline, CDR1 is MDHEN and CDR2 is SYDVKM. Trimming left V 6 bases short and J 2 bases short, with 17 bases between. Assignments of participants to cohorts depended upon their own reported clinical history. Exposed participants encountered a COVID-19 case during the 2 weeks preceding study entry. Method: immunoSEQ multiplex PCR; TCRdb's copy keeps in-frame clones and lacks some. The data show 150,000 to 200,000 clones, over 80% seen once. The clonotype comes from a man between 65 and 85 years old who had been exposed to COVID-19. The chain joins TRBV28 to TRBJ2-7, with D possibly TRBD2 on 6 matching bases. The sequencing sample was made of PBMCs or T cells enriched from blood (not recorded which). The CDR3: CASSPGTQAPYEQYF. The CDR3 coding sequence is TGTGCCAGCAGCCCAGGGACTCAGGCCCCCTACGAGCAGTACTTC.